Listed below are T cell receptor beta chains from one sample, sequenced in a study of OX40 agonist ivuxolimab in advanced cancers. Profiled with immunoSEQ multiplex PCR; TCRdb holds only in-frame clones, not every one. There are 73,000 or so clones in the sample; about nine tenths occur only once, and roughly 0.68% lies in the top ten. The sequencing here drew on CD4+ or CD8+ T cells sorted from blood, taken in a trial of the OX40 agonist ivuxolimab. The source of these receptors is an adult with an advanced solid tumor such as melanoma, head and neck, liver or kidney cancer. Both conserved end residues are trimmed from each CDR3. The size of a clone is reported for some rows only, either as once, few or many, or as a class for expanded clones.

abundance	v_gene	j_gene	CDR3aa
-	TRBV27	TRBJ2-5	ASSLNKGRMGETQY
-	TRBV29-1	TRBJ2-1	SVGSSYNEQF
-	TRBV15	TRBJ1-1	ATSRKGDCTEAF
-	TRBV2	TRBJ2-7	ASTGLAGVSYEQY
-	TRBV7-9	TRBJ2-5	ASSVVIGTRETQY
once	TRBV7-2	TRBJ1-1	ASSLGAGNTEAF
-	TRBV27	TRBJ1-5	ASSPRTHNQPQH
-	TRBV7-9	TRBJ2-3	ASGLAGGLYTQY
-	TRBV11-1	TRBJ2-7	ASSLRPAGTYEQY
-	TRBV6-1	TRBJ2-1	ASSENLAGWYNEQF
-	TRBV28	TRBJ2-2	ASSFRGLTSGISGELF
-	TRBV7-9	TRBJ2-3	ASSYLTPPGQARDTQY
-	TRBV6-5	TRBJ2-1	ASSSGGQGRNEQF
-	TRBV6-8	TRBJ1-1	ASSYRDSTEAF
-	TRBV30	TRBJ2-1	AFSRDSYPHNEQF
-	TRBV18	TRBJ1-1	ASSPATEAF
few	TRBV19	TRBJ1-3	ASSLPRDKGNTIY
-	TRBV19	TRBJ1-1	ASSPPGQGANTEAF
-	TRBV25-1	TRBJ1-2	ASSEGPWGGYT
-	TRBV6-6	TRBJ1-2	ASSYRESNYGYT
-	TRBV18	TRBJ2-1	ASSPGTLGARSYNEQF
-	TRBV28	TRBJ1-6	ASSSGQGRSPLH
-	TRBV9	TRBJ2-1	ASSADRTGRDEQF
-	TRBV20-1	TRBJ2-5	SAESQETQY
few	TRBV5-1	TRBJ2-7	ASSFQGSYEQY
-	TRBV5-5	TRBJ2-7	ASSLVSDRRGEQY
-	TRBV7-9	TRBJ2-7	ASSYRDERY
-	TRBV6-6	TRBJ2-7	ASSPPGTLYEQY
-	TRBV19	TRBJ2-2	ASTTDRLTNTGELF
-	TRBV28	TRBJ1-2	ASSFLNYGYT
few	TRBV28	TRBJ1-1	ASSFRPPEAF
-	TRBV4-1	TRBJ1-4	ASSQDPVSDGREKLF
-	TRBV18	TRBJ1-2	ASSPPGQGTDGYT
-	TRBV29-1	TRBJ1-1	SVAIDTPEAF
-	TRBV18	TRBJ2-7	ASSPVDKPYEQY
-	TRBV21-1	TRBJ2-1	ASRGTRPKDEQF
-	TRBV6-6	TRBJ2-7	ASSFPSGAREQY
-	TRBV21-1	TRBJ1-1	ASSKRGGQGNTEAF
-	TRBV11-2	TRBJ2-3	ASSLSRSTDTQY
-	TRBV28	TRBJ2-3	ASTRTDTQY